These 21 T cell receptor beta chains share one sample of origin, sequenced in a study of T cell repertoires in cytomegalovirus infection. One entry per CDR3 protein results from TCRdb running MiXCR on the reads. In the table there are tens of thousands of distinct CDR3 sequences, approximately 3.6% of which are singletons. The sequenced sample was PBMCs. Receptors were obtained from a human donor in good health (CMV status not recorded). Some clones in this sample may be carry-over from other donors' samples.

This clonotype occurred many times. CDR3 in DNA: TGTGCCAGTAGTAGGGGTATGAACACTGAAGCTTTCTTT. It encodes CASSRGMNTEAFF. The chain links TRBV19 to TRBJ1-1, with D uncertain. In germline, CDR1 is LNHDA, CDR2 SQIVND (reference sequence). CDR3 length: 13 amino acids. V lost 4 bases and J 0 bases, leaving 6 bases between the germline ends.

This clonotype has ten or more counts. The chain uses TRBV7-9 and TRBJ2-3; D unresolved. The CDR3 length is 14 residues. Germline V lookup: CDR1 SEHNR, CDR2 FQNEAQ (reference sequence). V lost 5 bases, J lost 2 bases, and 11 bases lay in between. The CDR3 nucleotides are TGTGCCAGCAGCGCGCGTTTGGTCACAGATACGCAGTATTTT. Residues: CASSARLVTDTQYF.

This clonotype was counted at least ten times. The rearrangement uses TRBV7-2 and TRBJ1-5; D ambiguous. The CDR3 is 13 amino acids. CDR1 and CDR2 (germline): SGHTA, FQGNSA. V gave up 5 bases and J gave up 5 bases, with 10 bases separating them. The CDR3: CASSRYGDQPQHF. The CDR3 nucleotides read TGTGCCAGCAGCCGTTATGGGGATCAGCCCCAGCATTTT.

This clonotype appeared many times. J is TRBJ2-3 and V is TRBV7-3, with TRBD1 matching 8 bases. The CDR3 consists of 16 residues. The trim removed 3 bases at V and 3 bases at J, leaving 8 bases unmatched. Germline assignment: CDR1 SGHTA and CDR2 FQGTGA. CDR3 sequence reads: CASSFGMDRVTDTQYF. The CDR3 DNA reads TGTGCCAGCAGCTTCGGGATGGACAGGGTTACAGATACGCAGTATTTT.

This clonotype came up many times. V gene TRBV7-2 combines with J gene TRBJ2-5; D remains unclear. The CDR3 is 12 residues long. Deletions cut 2 bases from V and 5 bases from J, with 6 bases between. Germline lookup yields CDR1 SGHTA and CDR2 FQGNSA. The CDR3 loop is CASSLTRETQYF. The DNA for the CDR3 is TGTGCCAGCAGCTTAACGAGGGAGACCCAGTACTTC.

This clonotype was seen repeatedly, ten times or more. The chain has TRBV7-2 and TRBJ2-2, with D perhaps TRBD2 (7 bases). The V and J ends lost 2 bases and 4 bases respectively, with 14 bases between them. CDR3 length: 16 residues. Germline V CDR1 and CDR2: SGHTA, FQGNSA. The CDR3 bases are TGTGCCAGCAGCTTACATCGAGGGGGGGCCACCGGGGAGCTGTTTTTT. Its protein is CASSLHRGGATGELFF. The full variable domain, rest sourced from reference TRBV7-2 and TRBJ2-2, is GAGVSQSPSNKVTEKGKDVELRCDPISGHTALYWYRQSLGQGLEFLIYFQGNSAPDKSGLPSDRFSAERTGGSVSTLTIQRTQQEDSAVYLCASSLHRGGATGELFFGEGSRLTVL.

The gene calls are TRBV10-3 and TRBJ2-1, with D maybe TRBD1 (6 bases). Germline-derived CDR1 and CDR2 are ENHRY and SYGVKD. CDR3 length: 14 residues. Trimming removed 11 bases from V and 9 bases from J, with 23 bases in between. CDR3 nucleotide sequence: TGTGCCGGGTCGGGCCAGGGGTCATCGGGTGAGCAGTTCTTC. It translates to CAGSGQGSSGEQFF.

This clonotype has ten or more counts. The chain recombines TRBV7-2 with TRBJ2-3; unclear D gene. Germline CDR1 is SGHTA and CDR2 is FQGNSA. Deletions cut 5 bases from V and 0 bases from J, with 9 bases between. This CDR3 is built from 14 residues. The CDR3 sequence: CASSPVSSTDTQYF. The CDR3 DNA follows: TGTGCCAGCAGCCCAGTTTCTAGCACAGATACGCAGTATTTT.

This clonotype has a count of ten or more. This sequence joins TRBV7-2 and TRBJ2-1; D is ambiguous. The CDR3 runs 13 residues. Germline V gene lookup returns CDR1 SGHTA and CDR2 FQGNSA. Trimming cost V 8 bases and J 0 bases, with 8 bases left between them. DNA of the CDR3: TGTGCCAGCGGCCGAAGCTCCTACAATGAGCAGTTCTTC. Translated, it gives CASGRSSYNEQFF.

This clonotype was seen ten or more times. This chain uses TRBV29-1 with TRBJ2-3; 9 bases match TRBD1. The CDR3 is 15 amino acids. The V gene end was trimmed by 5 bases and the J gene end by 2 bases; junction bases not matched to a gene: 8. The V gene's germline CDR1 is SQVTM and CDR2 ANQGSEA. In DNA, the CDR3 is TGCAGCGTTCACCGGGACAGGGACCCCACAGATACGCAGTATTTT. As protein: CSVHRDRDPTDTQYF.

This clonotype was picked up many times. The chain has TRBV7-8 and TRBJ2-7; 9 positions match TRBD2. The CDR3 totals 16 residues. The germline CDR1 and CDR2 sequences are SGHVS and FQNEAQ. V lost 1 base to trimming and J lost 2 bases; unmatched junction nucleotides: 6. CDR3: CASSLEASGATYEQYF. CDR3 nucleotides: TGTGCCAGCAGCTTAGAGGCTAGCGGGGCGACCTACGAGCAGTACTTC.

This clonotype was recorded once. With a much larger clone just one base away, this may be a read error. CDR3 sequence reads: CASSLDGDTSGANVLAF. The CDR3 DNA reads as TGTGCCAGCAGCTTAGACGGGGACACCTCTGGGGCCAACGTCCTGGCTTTC. V usage is TRBV7-2 and J usage is TRBJ2-6; tentative D call: TRBD1 (6 bases). The CDR3 loop spans 17 amino acids. The germline V gene has CDR1 SGHTA and CDR2 FQGNSA.

This clonotype was seen ten or more times. The chain recombines TRBV28 with TRBJ1-2; 10 bases agree with TRBD1. The V gene end was trimmed by 6 bases and the J gene end by 5 bases; junction bases not matched to a gene: 15. Germline values: CDR1 MDHEN, CDR2 SYDVKM. This CDR3 is 17 amino acids long. In nucleotides, the CDR3 is TGTGCCAGCAGAGCGCGCCACCGGGACAGGGGACATTATGGCTACACCTTC. It specifies CASRARHRDRGHYGYTF.

This clonotype appeared many times. CDR3 sequence: CASSRSSSYNEQFF. As DNA, the CDR3 is TGTGCCAGCAGTCGGTCAAGCTCCTACAATGAGCAGTTCTTC. This sequence joins TRBV6-2 or TRBV6-3 and TRBJ2-1; no clear D. The CDR3 extends over 14 amino acids. V shed 5 bases and J shed 0 bases, with 8 bases lying between them. In germline, CDR1 is MNHEY, CDR2 SVGEGT.

This clonotype has a count of ten or more. The V call is TRBV27, the J call TRBJ1-1, with TRBD1 matching 8 bases. J lost 7 bases, V lost 3 bases, and 7 bases had no gene match. CDR3 length: 14 residues. Looked up from germline, CDR1 is MNHEY and CDR2 is SMNVEV (reference sequence). CDR3 sequence: CASSLGQASYEAFF. As DNA, the CDR3 is TGTGCCAGCAGTTTGGGACAGGCGTCCTATGAAGCTTTCTTT.

This clonotype was found a few times. The gene calls are TRBV20-1 and TRBJ2-2; D is ambiguous. Germline values: CDR1 DFQATT, CDR2 SNEGSKA (reference sequence). This CDR3 has 15 residues. Trimming took 1 base from V and 0 from J, leaving 9 bases between them. This CDR3 is CSARVVAPNTGELFF. The CDR3 coding sequence is TGCAGTGCTAGAGTAGTAGCACCGAACACCGGGGAGCTGTTTTTT.

Ten or more counts support this clonotype. This rearrangement joins TRBV5-6 to TRBJ1-1; D is perhaps TRBD1 (5 bases). This CDR3 comprises 15 residues. Germline V CDR1 and CDR2: SGHDT, YYEEEE. The V end was cut by 4 bases, the J end by 1 base, with 14 bases between. CDR3 DNA: TGTGCCAGCAGCACCAGACAGATTAAGAACACTGAAGCTTTCTTT. Its protein product is CASSTRQIKNTEAFF.

There are many counts of this clonotype. V and J are TRBV7-9 and TRBJ2-7, with D maybe TRBD1 (5 bases). Germline CDR1 SEHNR, CDR2 FQNEAQ (reference sequence). The CDR3 is 15 residues long. Trimming removed 3 bases from V and 3 bases from J, with 15 bases in between. The CDR3 DNA follows: TGTGCCAGCAGCTTCAGGGAAAGTCCCTACTACGAGCAGTACTTC. Protein sequence: CASSFRESPYYEQYF.

There are many counts of this clonotype. The chain uses TRBV28 and TRBJ2-7, with D possibly being TRBD1 (6 bases). Germline V gene lookup returns CDR1 MDHEN and CDR2 SYDVKM. CDR3 length: 12 amino acids. V gave up 3 bases and J gave up 5 bases, with 8 bases separating them. For the CDR3, the DNA is TGTGCCAGCAGTTTGACAGGCGACGAGCAGTACTTC. Translation gives CASSLTGDEQYF.

The V gene is TRBV4-2, the J gene TRBJ1-6; D not resolved. The germline gives CDR1 LGHNA, CDR2 YNFKEQ. The CDR3 runs 12 residues. Trimming took 4 bases from V and 14 from J, leaving 12 bases between them. The CDR3 nucleotides read TGTGCCAGCAGCCGGTCAGGTCTGGCCCTCCACTTT. This translates into CASSRSGLALHF.

At least ten counts were recorded for this clonotype. The chain combines TRBV7-2 with TRBJ2-1; TRBD2 matches at 8 bases. After removal of 8 bases from V and 7 bases from J, the junction contained 10 bases not matched to a gene. This CDR3 contains 14 residues. The germline V gene has CDR1 SGHTA and CDR2 FQGNSA. This chain's CDR3 is CASVFREGLNEQFF. The CDR3 DNA reads TGTGCCAGCGTGTTTCGGGAGGGCCTTAATGAGCAGTTCTTC.